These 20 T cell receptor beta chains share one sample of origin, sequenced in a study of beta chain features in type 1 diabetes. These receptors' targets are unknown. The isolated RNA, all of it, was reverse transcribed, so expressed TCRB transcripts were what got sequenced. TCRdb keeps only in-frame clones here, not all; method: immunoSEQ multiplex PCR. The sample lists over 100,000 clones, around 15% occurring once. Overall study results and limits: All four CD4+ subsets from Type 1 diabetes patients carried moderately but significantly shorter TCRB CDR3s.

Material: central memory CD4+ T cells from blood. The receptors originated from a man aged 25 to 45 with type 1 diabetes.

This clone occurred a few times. The DNA for the CDR3 is TGCGCCAGCAGACTAGCGGCAAGCTCCTACGAGCAGTACTTC. This sequence encodes CASRLAASSYEQYF. The genes are TRBV5-1 and TRBJ2-7, with 8 bases aligning to TRBD2. Germline lookup yields CDR1 SGHRS and CDR2 YFSETQ. The CDR3 extends over 14 amino acids. Germline trimming cut 5 bases from V and 0 bases from J; bases unmatched to any gene: 4.

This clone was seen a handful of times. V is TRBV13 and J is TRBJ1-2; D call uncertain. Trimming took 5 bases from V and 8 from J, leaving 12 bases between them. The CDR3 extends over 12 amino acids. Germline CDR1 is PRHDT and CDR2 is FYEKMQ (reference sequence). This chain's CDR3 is CASSPRWSGYTF. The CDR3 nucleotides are TGTGCCAGCAGCCCCCGTTGGTCGGGCTACACCTTC. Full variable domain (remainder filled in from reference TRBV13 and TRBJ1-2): AAGVIQSPRHLIKEKRETATLKCYPIPRHDTVYWYQQGPGQDPQFLISFYEKMQSDKGSIPDRFSAQQFSDYHSELNMSSLELGDSALYFCASSPRWSGYTFGSGTRLTVV.

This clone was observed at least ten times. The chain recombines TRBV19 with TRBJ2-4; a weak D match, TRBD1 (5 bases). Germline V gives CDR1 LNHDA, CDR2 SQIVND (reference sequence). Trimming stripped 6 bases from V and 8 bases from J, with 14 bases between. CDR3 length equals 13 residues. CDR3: CASSYKGDDIQYF. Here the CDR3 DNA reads TGTGCCAGTAGCTATAAAGGGGATGACATTCAGTACTTC.

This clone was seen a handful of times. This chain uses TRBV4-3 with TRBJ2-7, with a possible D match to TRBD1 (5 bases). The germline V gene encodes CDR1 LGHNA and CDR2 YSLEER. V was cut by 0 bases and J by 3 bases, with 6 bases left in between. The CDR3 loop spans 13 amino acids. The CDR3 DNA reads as TGCGCCAGCAGCCAAGACAGGGTCTACGAGCAGTACTTC. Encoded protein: CASSQDRVYEQYF.

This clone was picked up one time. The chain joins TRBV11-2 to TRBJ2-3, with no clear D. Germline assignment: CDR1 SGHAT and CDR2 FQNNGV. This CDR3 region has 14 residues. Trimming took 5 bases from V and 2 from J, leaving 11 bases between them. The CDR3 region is CASSLSEDTDTQYF. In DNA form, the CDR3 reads TGTGCCAGCAGCCTCAGCGAGGACACAGATACGCAGTATTTT.

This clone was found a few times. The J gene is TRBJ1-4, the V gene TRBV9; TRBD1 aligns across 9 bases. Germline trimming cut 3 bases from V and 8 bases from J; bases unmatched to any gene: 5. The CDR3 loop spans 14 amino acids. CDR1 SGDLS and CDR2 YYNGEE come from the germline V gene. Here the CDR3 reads CASSGGQGGEKLFF. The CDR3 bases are TGTGCCAGCAGCGGGGGACAGGGTGGCGAAAAACTGTTTTTT.

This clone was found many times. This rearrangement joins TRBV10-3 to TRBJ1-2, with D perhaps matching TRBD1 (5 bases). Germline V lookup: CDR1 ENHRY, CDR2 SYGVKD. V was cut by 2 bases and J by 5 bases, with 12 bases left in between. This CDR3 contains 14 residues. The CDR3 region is CAISETGTQYGYTF. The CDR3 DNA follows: TGTGCCATCAGTGAGACCGGGACGCAATATGGCTACACCTTC.

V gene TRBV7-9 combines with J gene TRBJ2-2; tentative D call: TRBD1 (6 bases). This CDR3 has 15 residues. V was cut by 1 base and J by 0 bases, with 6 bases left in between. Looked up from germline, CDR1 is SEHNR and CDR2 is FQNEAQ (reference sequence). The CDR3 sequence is CASSLGTANTGELFF. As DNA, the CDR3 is TGTGCCAGCAGCTTAGGGACAGCGAACACCGGGGAGCTGTTTTTT.

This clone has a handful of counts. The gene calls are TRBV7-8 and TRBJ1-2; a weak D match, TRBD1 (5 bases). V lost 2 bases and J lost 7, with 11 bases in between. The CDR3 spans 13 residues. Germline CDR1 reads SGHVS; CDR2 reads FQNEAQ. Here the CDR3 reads CASSLLQGSGYTF. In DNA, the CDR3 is TGTGCCAGCAGCTTACTGCAGGGATCTGGCTACACCTTC.

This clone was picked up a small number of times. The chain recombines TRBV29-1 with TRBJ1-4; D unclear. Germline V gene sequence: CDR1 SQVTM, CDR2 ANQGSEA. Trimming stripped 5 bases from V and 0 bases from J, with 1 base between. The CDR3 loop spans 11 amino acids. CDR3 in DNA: TGCAGCGTTACAACTAATGAAAAACTGTTTTTT. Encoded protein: CSVTTNEKLFF.

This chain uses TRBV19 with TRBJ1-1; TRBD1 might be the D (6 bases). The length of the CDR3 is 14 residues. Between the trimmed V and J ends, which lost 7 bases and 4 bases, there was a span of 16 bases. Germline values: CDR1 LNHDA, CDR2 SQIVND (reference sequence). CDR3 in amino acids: CASKDRRGGTEAFF. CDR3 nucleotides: TGTGCCAGTAAGGACAGAAGAGGAGGCACTGAAGCTTTCTTT. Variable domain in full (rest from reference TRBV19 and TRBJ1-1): DGGITQSPKYLFRKEGQNVTLSCEQNLNHDAMYWYRQDPGQGLRLIYYSQIVNDFQKGDIAEGYSVSREKKESFPLTVTSAQKNPTAFYLCASKDRRGGTEAFFGQGTRLTVV.

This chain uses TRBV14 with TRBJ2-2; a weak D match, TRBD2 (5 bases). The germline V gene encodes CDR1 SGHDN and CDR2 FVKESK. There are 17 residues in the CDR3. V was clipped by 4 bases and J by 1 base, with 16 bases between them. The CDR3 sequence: CASSPLLGSVNTGELFF. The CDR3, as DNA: TGTGCCAGCAGCCCGTTACTAGGATCGGTGAACACCGGGGAGCTGTTTTTT.

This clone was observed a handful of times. In nucleotides, the CDR3 is TGTGCCAGCAGCTCCAACCCGCAGGGGAGCTATGGCTACACCTTC. Protein product: CASSSNPQGSYGYTF. V is TRBV9 and J is TRBJ1-2; possibly TRBD1 for D (6 bases). This CDR3 comprises 15 residues. V was shortened by 4 bases and J by 4 bases, with 17 bases between the two germline ends. Germline V gene sequence: CDR1 SGDLS, CDR2 YYNGEE.

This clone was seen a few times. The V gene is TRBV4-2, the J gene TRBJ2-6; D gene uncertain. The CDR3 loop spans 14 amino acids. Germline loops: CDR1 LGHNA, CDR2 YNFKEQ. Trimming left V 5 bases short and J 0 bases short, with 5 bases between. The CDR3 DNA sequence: TGTGCCAGCAGCTTGTTCTCTGGGGCCAACGTCCTGACTTTC. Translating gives CASSLFSGANVLTF.

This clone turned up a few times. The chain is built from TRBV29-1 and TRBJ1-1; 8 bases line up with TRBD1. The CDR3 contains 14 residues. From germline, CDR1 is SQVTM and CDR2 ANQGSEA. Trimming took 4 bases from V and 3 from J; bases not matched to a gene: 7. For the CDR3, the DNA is TGCAGCGTTGTTCAGGGGGCGACGGACACTGAAGCTTTCTTT. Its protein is CSVVQGATDTEAFF.

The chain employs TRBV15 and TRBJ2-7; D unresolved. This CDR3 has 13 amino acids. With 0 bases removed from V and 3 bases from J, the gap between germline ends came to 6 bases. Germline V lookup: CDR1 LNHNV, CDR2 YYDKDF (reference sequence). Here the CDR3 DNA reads TGTGCCACCAGCAGAGATAGAAGCTACGAGCAGTACTTC. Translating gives CATSRDRSYEQYF.

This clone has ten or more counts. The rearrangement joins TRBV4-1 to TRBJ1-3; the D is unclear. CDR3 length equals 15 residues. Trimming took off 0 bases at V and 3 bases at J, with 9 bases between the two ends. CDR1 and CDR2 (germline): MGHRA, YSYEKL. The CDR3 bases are TGCGCCAGCAGCCAAGATGTAGGGCATGGAAACACCATATATTTT. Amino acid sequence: CASSQDVGHGNTIYF.

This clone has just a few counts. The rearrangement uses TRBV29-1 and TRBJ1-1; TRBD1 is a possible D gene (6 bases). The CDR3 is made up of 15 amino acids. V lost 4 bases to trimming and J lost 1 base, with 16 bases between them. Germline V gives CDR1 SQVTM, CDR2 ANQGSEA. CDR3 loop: CSVAPPGGRNTEAFF. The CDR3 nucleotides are TGCAGCGTTGCGCCCCCCGGGGGCCGGAACACTGAAGCTTTCTTT.

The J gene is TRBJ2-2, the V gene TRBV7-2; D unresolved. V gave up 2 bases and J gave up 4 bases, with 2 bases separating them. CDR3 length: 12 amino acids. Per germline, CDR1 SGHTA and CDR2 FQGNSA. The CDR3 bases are TGTGCCAGCAGCTTATTCACCGGGGAGCTGTTTTTT. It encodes CASSLFTGELFF. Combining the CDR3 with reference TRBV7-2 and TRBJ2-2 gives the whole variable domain GAGVSQSPSNKVTEKGKDVELRCDPISGHTALYWYRQSLGQGLEFLIYFQGNSAPDKSGLPSDRFSAERTGGSVSTLTIQRTQQEDSAVYLCASSLFTGELFFGEGSRLTVL.

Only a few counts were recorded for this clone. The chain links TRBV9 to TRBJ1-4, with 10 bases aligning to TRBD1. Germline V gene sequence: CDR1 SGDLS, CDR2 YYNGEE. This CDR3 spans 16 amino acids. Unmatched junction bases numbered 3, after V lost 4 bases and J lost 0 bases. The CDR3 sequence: CASSPGQGATNEKLFF. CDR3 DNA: TGTGCCAGCAGCCCTGGACAGGGGGCAACTAATGAAAAACTGTTTTTT. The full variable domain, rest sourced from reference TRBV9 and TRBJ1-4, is DSGVTQTPKHLITATGQRVTLRCSPRSGDLSVYWYQQSLDQGLQFLIQYYNGEERAKGNILERFSAQQFPDLHSELNLSSLELGDSALYFCASSPGQGATNEKLFFGSGTQLSVL.